These 10 T cell receptor beta chains share one sample of origin, sequenced in a study of early T cells in non-severe SARS-CoV-2 infection. TCRdb recomputed calls from the 5' RACE reads with MiXCR, one row per CDR3 protein. The sample yields approximately 45,000 distinct CDR3 sequences, roughly 6.6% seen once. Sequenced input: whole blood. The receptor source for this set is an adult who was a healthcare worker with PCR-confirmed SARS-CoV-2 infection or an uninfected control (not recorded which).

The gene calls are TRBV7-2 and TRBJ2-7, with D unresolved. The CDR3 covers 14 residues. Trimming removed 3 bases at V and 2 bases at J, with 11 bases between. Germline CDR1 reads SGHTA; CDR2 reads FQGNSA. CDR3 nucleotide sequence: TGTGCCAGCAGCTTTGAGGAAGGAGCCTACGAGCAGTACTTC. Protein product: CASSFEEGAYEQYF.

This clonotype was observed a handful of times. The genes are TRBV30 and TRBJ1-1; D might be TRBD1 (5 bases). Per the germline V gene, CDR1 is GTSNPN and CDR2 is SVGIG (reference sequence). V lost 6 bases and J lost 1, with 15 bases in between. The CDR3 spans 14 residues. CDR3 loop: CACAPTGANTEAFF. CDR3 sequence (DNA): TGTGCCTGTGCGCCAACCGGGGCGAACACTGAAGCTTTCTTT.

This chain joins TRBV5-1 and TRBJ2-1, with 11 bases fitting TRBD2. V lost 0 bases to trimming and J lost 4 bases; unmatched junction nucleotides: 6. This CDR3 is 17 amino acids long. Germline loops: CDR1 SGHRS, CDR2 YFSETQ. CDR3 DNA sequence: TGCGCCAGCAGCTTGGCTAGCGGGGGGAGCTCATACAATGAGCAGTTCTTC. Translation: CASSLASGGSSYNEQFF.

By share, this clonotype ranks as medium-sized. This rearrangement joins TRBV2 to TRBJ1-6; D is ambiguous. Germline-derived CDR1 and CDR2 are SNHLY and FYNNEI. The CDR3 consists of 14 residues. V was pared by 4 bases and J by 6 bases, with 10 bases between. This CDR3 is CASSVIDSNSPLHF. CDR3 DNA sequence: TGTGCCAGCAGTGTGATTGATAGTAATTCACCCCTCCACTTT.

V is TRBV10-3 and J is TRBJ1-2, with 9 positions matching TRBD1. The CDR3 has 13 residues. CDR1 is ENHRY, CDR2 SYGVKD, per germline. V shed 6 bases and J 6 bases; nucleotides not matched to a gene: 5. The DNA of the CDR3 is TGTGCCATCAGCACGGACAGGGGTGATGGCTACACCTTC. Translating gives CAISTDRGDGYTF.

This clonotype was observed many times. This chain uses TRBV6-6 with TRBJ1-2, with D hard to call. With 2 bases removed from V and 6 bases from J, the gap between germline ends came to 10 bases. This CDR3 is 13 amino acids long. Germline CDR1 reads MNHNY; CDR2 reads SVGAGI (reference sequence). CDR3 nucleotide sequence: TGTGCCAGCAGTTACGGGGTATCGGATGGCTACACCTTC. Its translation: CASSYGVSDGYTF.

This clonotype has a handful of counts. This chain joins TRBV10-3 and TRBJ2-1; 9 nucleotides match TRBD1. From germline, CDR1 is ENHRY and CDR2 SYGVKD. The CDR3 has 15 amino acids. Unmatched junction bases numbered 1, after V lost 3 bases and J lost 1 base. The CDR3 bases are TGTGCCATCAGTGAAGGGACAGGGTCCTACAATGAGCAGTTCTTC. Protein product: CAISEGTGSYNEQFF.

This clonotype was seen a handful of times. This sequence joins TRBV7-2 and TRBJ2-3; D gene uncertain. V was shortened by 4 bases and J by 5 bases, with 13 bases between the two germline ends. The CDR3 contains 14 residues. From germline, CDR1 is SGHTA and CDR2 FQGNSA. CDR3 sequence reads: CASSSQPPGDTQYF. The CDR3 DNA reads as TGTGCCAGCAGCTCCCAACCGCCGGGAGATACGCAGTATTTT.

This clonotype was found many times. The rearrangement links TRBV6-2 or TRBV6-3 to TRBJ1-2; D perhaps matches TRBD1 (6 bases). V shed 1 base and J shed 4 bases, with 10 bases lying between them. CDR3 length equals 14 residues. CDR1 MNHEY and CDR2 SVGEGT come from the germline V gene. The CDR3 region has the DNA TGTGCCAGCAGTTACTTTGGGACATCCTATGGCTACACCTTC. Its translation: CASSYFGTSYGYTF.

This clonotype was picked up a small number of times. This chain joins TRBV10-3 and TRBJ1-5; no clear D gene. Trimming left V 6 bases short and J 3 bases short, with 9 bases between. From germline, CDR1 is ENHRY and CDR2 SYGVKD. This CDR3 comprises 13 residues. The CDR3 bases are TGTGCCATCAGCGGACTGCTCAATCAGCCCCAGCATTTT. It encodes CAISGLLNQPQHF.